These T cell receptor beta chains were read from a single sample in a study of T-cell reconstitution after alpha-beta-depleted transplantation in children. Each CDR3 protein is one row after TCRdb ran MiXCR on the PCR reads. The sample includes 670,000 or so distinct CDR3 sequences, approximately 14% of them seen just once. The sample in question was PBMCs, obtained before TCRalphabeta/CD19-depleted stem cell transplant. All receptors derive from a girl aged 2 to 10 with congenital amegakaryocytic thrombocytopenia, due to receive a stem cell transplant. Both conserved end residues are part of each CDR3. D genes are given only for firm matches. Clone size appears in some rows only: once, few, many, or a class for an expanded clone.

clone_size	v_call	d_call	j_call	cdr3_aa	cdr3_nt
NA	TRBV19	NA	TRBJ2-5	CASSIDLQVGKTQYF	TGTGCCAGTAGTATAGATCTACAGGTCGGAAAGACCCAGTACTTC
many	TRBV6-1	TRBD2	TRBJ2-1	CASGSSSGRPNEQFF	TGTGCCAGCGGGTCCTCTAGCGGGAGACCCAATGAGCAGTTCTTC
many	TRBV5-1	NA	TRBJ1-3	CASSLEQGNTIYF	TGCGCCAGCAGCTTGGAGCAAGGAAACACCATATATTTT
many	TRBV24-1	NA	TRBJ2-1	CATSDLSGKTANEQFF	TGTGCCACCAGTGATTTATCGGGGAAGACGGCCAATGAGCAGTTCTTC
few	TRBV18	NA	TRBJ2-7	CASSPLNPSYEQYF	TGTGCCAGCTCACCACTCAACCCCTCCTACGAGCAGTACTTC
NA	TRBV29-1	NA	TRBJ2-2	CSVANVGGTGELFF	TGCAGCGTCGCTAATGTCGGGGGCACCGGGGAGCTGTTTTTT
NA	TRBV5-1	TRBD2	TRBJ2-1	CASGLAGGTGEQFF	TGCGCCAGCGGATTAGCGGGAGGAACGGGTGAGCAGTTCTTC
NA	TRBV4-1	NA	TRBJ1-1	CASSQIQGKAFF	TGCGCCAGCAGCCAGATTCAGGGAAAGGCTTTCTTT
many	TRBV12-3/TRBV12-4	TRBD2	TRBJ2-5	CASRSAGAQETQYF	TGTGCCAGCAGATCAGCGGGAGCCCAAGAGACCCAGTACTTC
few	TRBV7-2	NA	TRBJ2-3	CASSFRQRTTDTQYF	TGTGCCAGCAGCTTTAGGCAGCGGACCACAGATACGCAGTATTTT
NA	TRBV7-9	TRBD2	TRBJ2-3	CASSLGGYVVTDTQYF	TGTGCCAGCAGCTTGGGAGGGTATGTGGTAACAGATACGCAGTATTTT
many	TRBV20-1	NA	TRBJ1-1	CSAGEMGNTEAFF	TGCAGTGCCGGAGAGATGGGGAACACTGAAGCTTTCTTT
many	TRBV7-6	TRBD1	TRBJ2-7	CASSLLGTAEQYF	TGTGCCAGCAGCTTGCTTGGGACAGCCGAGCAGTACTTC
once	TRBV30	TRBD2	TRBJ2-3	CASRPAGALGTQYF	TGTGCCTCAAGGCCAGCGGGAGCTTTAGGTACGCAGTATTTT
many	TRBV7-9	TRBD2	TRBJ2-4	CASSRRSGSSFDIQYF	TGTGCCAGCAGCCGACGAAGCGGGAGCTCTTTCGACATTCAGTACTTC
few	TRBV29-1	TRBD1	TRBJ2-5	CSVAWPGTEETQYF	TGCAGCGTTGCATGGCCCGGGACAGAAGAGACCCAGTACTTC
many	TRBV9	NA	TRBJ2-3	CASSVGGFGGTDTQYF	TGTGCCAGCAGCGTAGGAGGATTCGGGGGCACAGATACGCAGTATTTT
many	TRBV20-1	TRBD1	TRBJ2-1	CSLTGGFDNEQFF	TGCAGTCTGACAGGGGGCTTCGACAATGAGCAGTTCTTC
many	TRBV5-1	TRBD2	TRBJ2-1	CASSSTILAGGSGEQFF	TGCGCCAGCAGCTCTACAATACTAGCGGGAGGTAGTGGTGAGCAGTTCTTC
many	TRBV29-1	NA	TRBJ1-1	CSVEDRSNTEAFF	TGCAGCGTTGAGGACCGCTCGAACACTGAAGCTTTCTTT
few	TRBV20-1	NA	TRBJ2-6	CSAPWTGGASGANVLTF	TGCAGTGCTCCTTGGACAGGCGGGGCCTCTGGGGCCAACGTCCTGACTTTC
many	TRBV20-1	NA	TRBJ1-5	CSASQGYQPQHF	TGCAGTGCTAGCCAGGGTTATCAGCCCCAGCATTTT
few	TRBV5-1	NA	TRBJ2-5	CASSPASQETQYF	TGCGCCAGCAGCCCGGCTAGTCAAGAGACCCAGTACTTC
few	TRBV4-2	TRBD2	TRBJ2-1	CASSQLAGGRNEQFF	TGTGCCAGCAGCCAACTAGCGGGAGGGCGCAATGAGCAGTTCTTC
many	TRBV5-1	NA	TRBJ1-6	CASNSGSNSPLHF	TGCGCCAGCAATTCAGGCTCCAATTCACCCCTCCACTTT
few	TRBV20-1	NA	TRBJ2-2	CSARAGPGTAGELFF	TGCAGTGCTAGAGCTGGACCCGGGACTGCCGGGGAGCTGTTTTTT